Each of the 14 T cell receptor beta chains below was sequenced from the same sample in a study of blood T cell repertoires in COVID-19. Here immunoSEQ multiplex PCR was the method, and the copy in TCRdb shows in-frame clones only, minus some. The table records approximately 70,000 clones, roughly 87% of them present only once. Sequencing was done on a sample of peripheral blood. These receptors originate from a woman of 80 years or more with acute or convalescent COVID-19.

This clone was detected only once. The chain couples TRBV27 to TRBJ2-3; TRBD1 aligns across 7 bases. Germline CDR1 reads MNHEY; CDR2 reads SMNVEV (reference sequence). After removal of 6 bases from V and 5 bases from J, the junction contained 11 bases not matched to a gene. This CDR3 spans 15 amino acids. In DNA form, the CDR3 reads TGTGCCAGCAGCTCGGGACAGCTCCGTCTAGATACGCAGTATTTT. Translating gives CASSSGQLRLDTQYF.

The CDR3: CSVVPDRVAYEQYF. The CDR3 coding sequence is TGCAGCGTTGTCCCGGACAGGGTCGCCTACGAGCAGTACTTC. The chain carries TRBV29-1 and TRBJ2-7; 8 bases match TRBD1. V shed 4 bases, J shed 2 bases, and the junction held 7 bases outside the gene matches. The CDR3 sequence is 14 residues long. Germline V lookup: CDR1 SQVTM, CDR2 ANQGSEA.

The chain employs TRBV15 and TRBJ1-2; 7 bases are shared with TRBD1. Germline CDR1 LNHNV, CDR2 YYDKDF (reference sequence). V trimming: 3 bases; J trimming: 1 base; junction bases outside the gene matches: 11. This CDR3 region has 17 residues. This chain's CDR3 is CATSRGTAVWGNYGYTF. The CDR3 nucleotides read TGTGCCACCAGCAGGGGGACAGCGGTGTGGGGTAACTATGGCTACACCTTC. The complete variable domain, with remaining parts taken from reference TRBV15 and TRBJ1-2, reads DAMVIQNPRYQVTQFGKPVTLSCSQTLNHNVMYWYQQKSSQAPKLLFHYYDKDFNNEADTPDNFQSRRPNTSFCFLDIRSPGLGDTAMYLCATSRGTAVWGNYGYTFGSGTRLTVV.

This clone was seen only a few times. CDR3 in DNA: TGTGCCAGCAGCCAATTCGGGAGGGCCTTCTACAATGAGCAGTTCTTC. This gives the protein CASSQFGRAFYNEQFF. The chain combines TRBV14 with TRBJ2-1, with TRBD2 matching over 8 bases. The CDR3 runs 16 residues. V lost 2 bases, J lost 3 bases, and 6 bases stayed unmatched. Germline CDR1 is SGHDN and CDR2 is FVKESK.

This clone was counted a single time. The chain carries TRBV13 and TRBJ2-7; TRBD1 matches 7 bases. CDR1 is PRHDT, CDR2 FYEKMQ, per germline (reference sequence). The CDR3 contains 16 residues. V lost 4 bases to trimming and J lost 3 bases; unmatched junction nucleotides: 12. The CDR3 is CASSSMFRQGNYEQYF. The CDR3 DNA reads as TGTGCCAGCAGCTCGATGTTCAGACAGGGCAACTACGAGCAGTACTTC.

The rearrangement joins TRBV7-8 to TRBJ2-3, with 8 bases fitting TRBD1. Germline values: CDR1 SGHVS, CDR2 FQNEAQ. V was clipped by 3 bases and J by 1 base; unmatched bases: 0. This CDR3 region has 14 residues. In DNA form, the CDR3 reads TGTGCCAGCAGCTTGGACAGGGGCACAGATACGCAGTATTTT. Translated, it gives CASSLDRGTDTQYF.

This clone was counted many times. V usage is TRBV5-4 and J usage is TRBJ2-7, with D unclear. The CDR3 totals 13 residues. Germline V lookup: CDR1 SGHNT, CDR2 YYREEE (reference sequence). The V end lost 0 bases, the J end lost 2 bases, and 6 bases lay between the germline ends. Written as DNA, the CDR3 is TGTGCCAGCAGCTTGGCCCCCACCTACGAGCAGTACTTC. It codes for CASSLAPTYEQYF.

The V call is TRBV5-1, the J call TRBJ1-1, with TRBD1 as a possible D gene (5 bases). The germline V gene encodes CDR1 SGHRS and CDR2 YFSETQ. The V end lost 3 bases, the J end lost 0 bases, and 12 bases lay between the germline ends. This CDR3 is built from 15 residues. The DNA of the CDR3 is TGCGCCAGCAGCTCCTGGCAGGGCATGAACACTGAAGCTTTCTTT. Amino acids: CASSSWQGMNTEAFF.

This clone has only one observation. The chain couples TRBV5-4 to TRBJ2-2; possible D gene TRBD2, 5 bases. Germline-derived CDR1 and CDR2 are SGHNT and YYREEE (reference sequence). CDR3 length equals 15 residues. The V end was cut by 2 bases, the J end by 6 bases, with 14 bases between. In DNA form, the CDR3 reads TGTGCCAGCAGCTTAGGACTCCTGGGGTCCGGGGAGCTGTTTTTT. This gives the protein CASSLGLLGSGELFF.

The CDR3 nucleotides read TGTGCCAGCAGTTTACGGGGGACGAGTGCTGAAGCTTTCTTT. Its protein product is CASSLRGTSAEAFF. The chain is built from TRBV27 and TRBJ1-1; possibly TRBD1 for D (5 bases). V lost 2 bases and J 6 bases, leaving 13 bases between the germline ends. The CDR3 length is 14 residues. The V gene's germline CDR1 is MNHEY and CDR2 SMNVEV (reference sequence).

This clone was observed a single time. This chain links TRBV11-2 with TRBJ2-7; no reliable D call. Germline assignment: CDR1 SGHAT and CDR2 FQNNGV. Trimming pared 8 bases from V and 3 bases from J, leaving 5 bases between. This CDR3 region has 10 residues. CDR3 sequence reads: CASSNYEQYF. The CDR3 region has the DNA TGTGCCAGCTCCAACTACGAGCAGTACTTC. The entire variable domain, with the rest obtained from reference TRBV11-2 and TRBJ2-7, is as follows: EAGVAQSPRYKIIEKRQSVAFWCNPISGHATLYWYQQILGQGPKLLIQFQNNGVVDDSQLPKDRFSAERLKGVDSTLKIQPAKLEDSAVYLCASSNYEQYFGPGTRLTVT.

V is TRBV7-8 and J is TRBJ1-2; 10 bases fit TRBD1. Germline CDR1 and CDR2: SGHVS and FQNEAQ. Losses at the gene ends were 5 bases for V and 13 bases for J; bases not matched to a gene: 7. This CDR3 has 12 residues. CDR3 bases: TGTGCCAGCAGCGATCCGGGACAGGGGCGCACCTTC. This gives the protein CASSDPGQGRTF.

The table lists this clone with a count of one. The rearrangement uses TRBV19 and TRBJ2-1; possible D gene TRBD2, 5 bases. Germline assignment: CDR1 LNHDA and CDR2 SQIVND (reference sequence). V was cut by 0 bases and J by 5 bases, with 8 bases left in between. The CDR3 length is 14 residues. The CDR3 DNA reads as TGTGCCAGTAGTATAGAAGCGGCGGACAATGAGCAGTTCTTC. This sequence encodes CASSIEAADNEQFF. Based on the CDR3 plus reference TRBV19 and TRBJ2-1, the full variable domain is DGGITQSPKYLFRKEGQNVTLSCEQNLNHDAMYWYRQDPGQGLRLIYYSQIVNDFQKGDIAEGYSVSREKKESFPLTVTSAQKNPTAFYLCASSIEAADNEQFFGPGTRLTVL.

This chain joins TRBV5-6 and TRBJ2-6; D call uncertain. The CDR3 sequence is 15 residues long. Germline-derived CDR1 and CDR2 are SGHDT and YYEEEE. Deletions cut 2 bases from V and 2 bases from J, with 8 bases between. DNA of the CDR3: TGTGCCAGCAGCTTCATCCAGGCTGGGGCCAACGTCCTGACTTTC. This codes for CASSFIQAGANVLTF. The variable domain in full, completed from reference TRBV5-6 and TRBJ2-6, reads DAGVTQSPTHLIKTRGQQVTLRCSPKSGHDTVSWYQQALGQGPQFIFQYYEEEERQRGNFPDRFSGHQFPNYSSELNVNALLLGDSALYLCASSFIQAGANVLTFGAGSRLTVL.